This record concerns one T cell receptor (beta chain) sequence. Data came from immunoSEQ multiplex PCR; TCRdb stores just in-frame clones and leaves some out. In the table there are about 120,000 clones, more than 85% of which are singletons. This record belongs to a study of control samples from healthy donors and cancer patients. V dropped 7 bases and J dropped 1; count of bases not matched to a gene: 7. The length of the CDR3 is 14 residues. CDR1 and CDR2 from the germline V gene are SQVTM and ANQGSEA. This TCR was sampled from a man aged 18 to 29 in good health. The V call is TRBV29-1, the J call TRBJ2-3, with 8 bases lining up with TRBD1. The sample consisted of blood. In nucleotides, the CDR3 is TGCAGCGCAACGACAGGGGTCGGCACAGATACGCAGTATTTT. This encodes CSATTGVGTDTQYF.